These 18 T cell receptor beta chains came from one sample sequenced in a study of beta chain features in type 1 diabetes. Study outcomes and limitations: The study found moderately but significantly shorter TCRB CDR3s in all four CD4+ subsets of Type 1 diabetes patients.

All of the isolated RNA was reverse transcribed, so expressed TCRB transcripts were sequenced. TCRdb's table, derived via immunoSEQ multiplex PCR, lists solely in-frame clones and lacks some. The sample has some 150,000 clones, around an eighth seen once. The antigens these receptors bind are not known. Sequenced material: central memory CD4+ T cells from blood. These receptors were collected from a man aged 18 to 30 with type 1 diabetes.

This clone was seen more than once but under ten times. The rearrangement links TRBV7-9 to TRBJ2-5, with no clear D. Germline V gene data show CDR1 as SEHNR and CDR2 as FQNEAQ (reference sequence). V was cut by 0 bases and J by 3 bases, with 2 bases left in between. The CDR3 has 12 amino acids. The DNA of the CDR3 is TGTGCCAGCAGCTTAGCGGAAGAGACCCAGTACTTC. The encoded protein is CASSLAEETQYF.

A remark on this clone: This same CDR3 is encoded by further DNA sequences in the sample. The genes are TRBV18 and TRBJ1-1, with D unresolved. Germline lookup yields CDR1 KGHSH and CDR2 LQKENI. The CDR3 is 13 amino acids. Trimming took off 1 base at V and 3 bases at J, with 6 bases between the two ends. The CDR3 sequence is CASSPRGDTEAFF. The CDR3 DNA sequence: TGTGCCAGCTCACCACGCGGGGACACTGAAGCTTTCTTT.

The chain has TRBV14 and TRBJ1-4; no clear D gene. The CDR3 totals 16 residues. Trimming cost V 0 bases and J 3 bases, with 11 bases left between them. Germline V lookup: CDR1 SGHDN, CDR2 FVKESK. The CDR3 is CASSQDFGVPNEKLFF. CDR3 DNA: TGTGCCAGCAGCCAAGATTTCGGGGTACCTAATGAAAAACTGTTTTTT.

J is TRBJ2-3 and V is TRBV15; 7 bases agree with TRBD1. Germline CDR1 is LNHNV and CDR2 is YYDKDF (reference sequence). The CDR3 is made up of 15 amino acids. V lost 2 bases and J lost 4; bases outside the gene matches: 6. CDR3 region: CATSRSTGAADTQYF. The CDR3 DNA follows: TGTGCCACCAGCAGATCAACAGGGGCGGCAGATACGCAGTATTTT.

This clone was counted a few times. The J gene is TRBJ2-3, the V gene TRBV7-8; D is possibly TRBD2 (6 bases). The V end lost 8 bases, the J end lost 0 bases, and 27 bases lay between the germline ends. Germline CDR1 SGHVS, CDR2 FQNEAQ. This CDR3 spans 19 amino acids. The chain's CDR3 is CASLRPGTPSRLSTDTQYF. The CDR3 DNA reads as TGTGCCAGCCTAAGACCCGGGACTCCGTCCCGCCTTAGCACAGATACGCAGTATTTT. Based on the CDR3 plus reference TRBV7-8 and TRBJ2-3, the full variable domain is GAGVSQSPRYKVAKRGQDVALRCDPISGHVSLFWYQQALGQGPEFLTYFQNEAQLDKSGLPSDRFFAERPEGSVSTLKIQRTQQEDSAVYLCASLRPGTPSRLSTDTQYFGPGTRLTVL.

This clone has ten or more counts. The V and J genes are TRBV25-1 and TRBJ2-1; no firm D call. The CDR3 runs 9 residues. Germline V CDR1 and CDR2: MGHDK, SYGVNS. The V gene lost 6 bases and the J gene lost 6 bases, with 0 bases spanning the gap. CDR3 in DNA: TGTGCCAGCAGCAATGAGCAGTTCTTC. Encoded protein: CASSNEQFF.

There are a few counts of this clone. V usage is TRBV5-1 and J usage is TRBJ2-1, with D possibly being TRBD2 (5 bases). This CDR3 is built from 16 residues. Germline V gene lookup returns CDR1 SGHRS and CDR2 YFSETQ. The V and J ends lost 4 bases and 3 bases respectively, with 17 bases between them. CDR3 sequence: CASSRGSSGNYNEQFF. The CDR3 bases are TGCGCCAGCAGCCGAGGGTCCTCCGGTAACTACAATGAGCAGTTCTTC.

This clone was seen a handful of times. The V and J genes are TRBV5-1 and TRBJ2-1, with 10 bases fitting TRBD1. Germline CDR1 is SGHRS and CDR2 is YFSETQ. The J segment lost 5 bases and the V segment lost 2 bases, leaving 4 bases of the junction unmatched. The CDR3 sequence is 15 residues long. In DNA form, the CDR3 reads TGCGCCAGCAGCTTCCTGGGGACAGGGGACAATGAGCAGTTCTTC. Protein product: CASSFLGTGDNEQFF.

This clone has more than one count but fewer than ten. The rearrangement links TRBV7-2 to TRBJ1-1, with TRBD1 identical over 8 bases. The V segment lost 8 bases and the J segment 5 bases; nucleotides outside the gene matches: 10. The CDR3 contains 14 residues. Per the germline V gene, CDR1 is SGHTA and CDR2 is FQGNSA. CDR3 coding DNA: TGTGCCAGCTCCTCCCAGGGGGCACGGACTGAAGCTTTCTTT. This codes for CASSSQGARTEAFF.

This clone has more than one count but fewer than ten. The CDR3 DNA is TGTGCCAGCACCCGCCTCGGAGGCCGGGCGGTAGCTTTCTTT. This codes for CASTRLGGRAVAFF. V and J are TRBV6-5 and TRBJ1-1; no clear D. V was cut by 7 bases and J by 10 bases, with 22 bases left in between. Germline CDR1 reads MNHEY; CDR2 reads SVGAGI. This CDR3 has 14 amino acids.

The chain couples TRBV6-5 to TRBJ1-6, with D possibly TRBD1 on 5 matching bases. Trimming stripped 8 bases from V and 12 bases from J, with 20 bases between. Per the germline V gene, CDR1 is MNHEY and CDR2 is SVGAGI. There are 14 residues in the CDR3. The CDR3 nucleotides read TGTGCCAGCGTTCAGGGCGGGGGATCGGGACCCCTCCACTTT. As protein: CASVQGGGSGPLHF.

This clone was seen only a few times. V is TRBV27 and J is TRBJ2-3, with TRBD2 as a possible D gene (5 bases). This CDR3 region has 16 residues. Trimming cost V 2 bases and J 6 bases, with 18 bases left between them. The germline V gene has CDR1 MNHEY and CDR2 SMNVEV (reference sequence). CDR3 residues: CASSLGRVPREDTQYF. In nucleotides, the CDR3 is TGTGCCAGCAGTTTAGGGCGGGTCCCCCGCGAGGATACGCAGTATTTT.

This clone turned up a few times. The chain couples TRBV5-1 to TRBJ2-5; 7 nucleotides line up with TRBD1. Trimming cost V 0 bases and J 1 base; bases outside gene matches: 3. Germline V gene data show CDR1 as SGHRS and CDR2 as YFSETQ. This CDR3 spans 15 amino acids. CDR3 in DNA: TGCGCCAGCAGCTTGGGGACAGGAACCCAAGAGACCCAGTACTTC. It specifies CASSLGTGTQETQYF.

The rearrangement uses TRBV30 and TRBJ1-4; a possible D gene is TRBD1 (6 bases). The V and J ends lost 2 bases and 5 bases respectively, with 12 bases between them. This CDR3 comprises 14 residues. CDR1 GTSNPN and CDR2 SVGIG come from the germline V gene (reference sequence). The CDR3: CAWSRKQGNEKLFF. The CDR3 bases are TGTGCCTGGAGTAGGAAACAGGGAAATGAAAAACTGTTTTTT.

In this sample, this clone turned up many times. The gene calls are TRBV7-2 and TRBJ2-1; 10 bases map to TRBD1. Germline values: CDR1 SGHTA, CDR2 FQGNSA. This CDR3 has 15 residues. V shed 0 bases, J shed 10 bases, and the junction held 6 bases outside the gene matches. The CDR3 region is CASSLAPGQGTEQFF. DNA of the CDR3: TGTGCCAGCAGCTTAGCACCGGGACAGGGGACCGAGCAGTTCTTC.

This clone appeared a few times. The chain joins TRBV7-9 to TRBJ1-1, with D unclear. Per the germline V gene, CDR1 is SEHNR and CDR2 is FQNEAQ (reference sequence). Trimming shortened V by 1 base and J by 4 bases, and 10 bases separated the two germline ends. The CDR3 has 14 amino acids. The CDR3 DNA is TGTGCCAGCAGCTTAGGACACTTGGGCACTGAAGCTTTCTTT. Amino acid sequence: CASSLGHLGTEAFF.

The chain is built from TRBV7-7 and TRBJ2-1; D is perhaps TRBD2 (5 bases). This CDR3 is built from 14 residues. The V and J ends lost 5 bases and 2 bases respectively, with 10 bases between them. Germline V gene sequence: CDR1 SSHAT, CDR2 FNYEAQ (reference sequence). Written as DNA, the CDR3 is TGTGCCAGCAGCCCAGACTACACCTACAATGAGCAGTTCTTC. Its protein is CASSPDYTYNEQFF.

The sample holds a few counts of this clone. In DNA form, the CDR3 reads TGCGCCAGCAGGGACCCCCGCAGCGGAGATACGCAGTATTTT. This gives the protein CASRDPRSGDTQYF. The gene calls are TRBV10-2 and TRBJ2-3; possibly TRBD2 for D (5 bases). The CDR3 runs 14 residues. The germline gives CDR1 WSHSY, CDR2 SAAADI. Trimming took off 6 bases at V and 5 bases at J, with 15 bases between the two ends.